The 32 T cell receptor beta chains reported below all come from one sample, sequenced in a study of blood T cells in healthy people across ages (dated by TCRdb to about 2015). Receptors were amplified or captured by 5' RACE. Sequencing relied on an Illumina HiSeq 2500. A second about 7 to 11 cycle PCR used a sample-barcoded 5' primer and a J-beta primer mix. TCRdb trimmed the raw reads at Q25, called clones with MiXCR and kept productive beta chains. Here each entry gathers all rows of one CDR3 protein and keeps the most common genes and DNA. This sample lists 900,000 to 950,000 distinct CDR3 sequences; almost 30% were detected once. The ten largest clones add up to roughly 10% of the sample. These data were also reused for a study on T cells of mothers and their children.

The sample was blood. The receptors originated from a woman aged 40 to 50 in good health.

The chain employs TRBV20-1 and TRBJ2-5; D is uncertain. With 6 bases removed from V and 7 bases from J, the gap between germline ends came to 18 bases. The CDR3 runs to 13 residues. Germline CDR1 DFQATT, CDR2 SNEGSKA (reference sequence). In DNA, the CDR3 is TGCAGTGCCGCAAACCCGAGCGTTGCGACCCAGTACTTC. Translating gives CSAANPSVATQYF.

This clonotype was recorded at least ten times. This CDR3 is CASSRGGQGYNEQFF. In DNA, the CDR3 is TGCGCCAGCAGTAGAGGGGGACAGGGGTACAATGAGCAGTTCTTC. The chain combines TRBV5-1 with TRBJ2-1; 10 bases map to TRBD1. The V gene's germline CDR1 is SGHRS and CDR2 YFSETQ. The CDR3 has 15 residues. V lost 5 bases to trimming and J lost 4 bases; unmatched junction nucleotides: 6.

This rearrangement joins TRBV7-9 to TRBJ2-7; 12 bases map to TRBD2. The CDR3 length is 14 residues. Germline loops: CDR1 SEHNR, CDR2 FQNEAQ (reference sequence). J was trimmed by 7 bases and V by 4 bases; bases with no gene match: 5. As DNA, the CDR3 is TGTGCCAGCAGCTCCCGGACTAGCGGGGAGGAGCAGTACTTC. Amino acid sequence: CASSSRTSGEEQYF.

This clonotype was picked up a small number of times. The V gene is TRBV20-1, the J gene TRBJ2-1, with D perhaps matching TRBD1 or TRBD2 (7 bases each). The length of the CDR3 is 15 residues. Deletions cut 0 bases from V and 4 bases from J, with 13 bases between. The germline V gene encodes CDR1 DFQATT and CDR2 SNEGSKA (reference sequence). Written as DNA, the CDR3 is TGCAGTGCTAGAGATCAGGGGGGGAAATACAATGAGCAGTTCTTC. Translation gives CSARDQGGKYNEQFF.

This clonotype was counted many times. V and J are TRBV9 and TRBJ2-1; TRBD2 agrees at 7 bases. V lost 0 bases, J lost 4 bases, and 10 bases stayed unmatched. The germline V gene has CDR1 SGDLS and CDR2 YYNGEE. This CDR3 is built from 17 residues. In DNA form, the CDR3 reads TGTGCCAGCAGCGTAGGACCCGCCGGCGGGGGTTACAATGAGCAGTTCTTC. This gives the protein CASSVGPAGGGYNEQFF.

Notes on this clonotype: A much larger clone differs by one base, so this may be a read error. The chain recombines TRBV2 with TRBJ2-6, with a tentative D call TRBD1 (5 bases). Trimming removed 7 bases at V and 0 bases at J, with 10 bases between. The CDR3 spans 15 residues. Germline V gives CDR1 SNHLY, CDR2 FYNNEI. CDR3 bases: TGTGCCAGCACGGGCCAGGGCTCTGGGGCCAACGTCCTGACTTTC. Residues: CASTGQGSGANVLTF.

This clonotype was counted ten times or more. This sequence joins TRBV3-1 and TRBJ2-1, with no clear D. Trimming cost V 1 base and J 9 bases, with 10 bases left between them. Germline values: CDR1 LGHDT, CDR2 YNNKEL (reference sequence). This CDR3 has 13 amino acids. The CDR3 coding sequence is TGTGCCAGCAGCCAAGGGGCTCAAAGTGAGCAGTTCTTC. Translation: CASSQGAQSEQFF.

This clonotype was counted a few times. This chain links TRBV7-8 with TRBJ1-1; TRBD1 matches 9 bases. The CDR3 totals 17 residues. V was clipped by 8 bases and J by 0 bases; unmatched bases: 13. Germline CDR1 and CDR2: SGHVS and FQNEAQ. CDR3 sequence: CASHPGTGIKLNTEAFF. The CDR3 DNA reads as TGTGCCAGCCACCCCGGGACAGGGATAAAACTGAACACTGAAGCTTTCTTT. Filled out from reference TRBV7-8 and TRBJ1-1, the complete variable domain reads GAGVSQSPRYKVAKRGQDVALRCDPISGHVSLFWYQQALGQGPEFLTYFQNEAQLDKSGLPSDRFFAERPEGSVSTLKIQRTQQEDSAVYLCASHPGTGIKLNTEAFFGQGTRLTVV.

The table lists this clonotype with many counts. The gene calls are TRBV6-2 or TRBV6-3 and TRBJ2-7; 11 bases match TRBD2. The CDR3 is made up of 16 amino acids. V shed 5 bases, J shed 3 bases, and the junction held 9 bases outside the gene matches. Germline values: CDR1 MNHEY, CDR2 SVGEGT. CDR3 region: CASSPLRTSGLYEQYF. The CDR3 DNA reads TGTGCCAGCAGTCCGCTTCGGACTAGCGGGCTCTACGAGCAGTACTTC.

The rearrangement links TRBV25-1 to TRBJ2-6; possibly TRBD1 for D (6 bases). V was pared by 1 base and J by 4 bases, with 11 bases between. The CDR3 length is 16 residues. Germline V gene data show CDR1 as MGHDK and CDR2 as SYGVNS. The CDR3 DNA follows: TGTGCCAGCAGTGAATCACAGGGTGGCGGGGCCAACGTCCTGACTTTC. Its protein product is CASSESQGGGANVLTF.

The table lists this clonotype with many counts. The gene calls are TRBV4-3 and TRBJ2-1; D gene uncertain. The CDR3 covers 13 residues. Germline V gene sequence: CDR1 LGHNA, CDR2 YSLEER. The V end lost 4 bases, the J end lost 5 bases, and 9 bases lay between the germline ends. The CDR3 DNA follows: TGCGCCAGCAGCCCGGAACTAAACAATGAGCAGTTCTTC. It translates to CASSPELNNEQFF.

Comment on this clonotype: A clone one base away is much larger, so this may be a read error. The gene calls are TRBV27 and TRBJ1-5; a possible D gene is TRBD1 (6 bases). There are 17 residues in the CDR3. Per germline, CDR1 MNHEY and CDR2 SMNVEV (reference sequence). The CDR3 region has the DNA TGTGCCGGCAGCCCCCACTCCTCGGGGGCTGACAATCAGCCCCAGCATTTT. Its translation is CAGSPHSSGADNQPQHF.

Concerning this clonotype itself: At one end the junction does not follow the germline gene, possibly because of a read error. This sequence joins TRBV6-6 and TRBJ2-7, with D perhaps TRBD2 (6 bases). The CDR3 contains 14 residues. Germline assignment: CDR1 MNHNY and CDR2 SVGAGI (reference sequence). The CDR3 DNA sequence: TGTGCCAGCAGCCAACCGGGACTGGTAAACGAGCGGTACTTC. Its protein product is CASSQPGLVNERYF.

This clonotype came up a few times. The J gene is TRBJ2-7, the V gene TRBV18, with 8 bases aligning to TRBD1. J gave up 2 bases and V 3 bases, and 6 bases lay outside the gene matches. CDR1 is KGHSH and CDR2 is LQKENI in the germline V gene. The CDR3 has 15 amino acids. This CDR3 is CASSPGRTGPYEQYF. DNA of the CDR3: TGTGCCAGCTCACCGGGGCGGACAGGGCCCTACGAGCAGTACTTC.

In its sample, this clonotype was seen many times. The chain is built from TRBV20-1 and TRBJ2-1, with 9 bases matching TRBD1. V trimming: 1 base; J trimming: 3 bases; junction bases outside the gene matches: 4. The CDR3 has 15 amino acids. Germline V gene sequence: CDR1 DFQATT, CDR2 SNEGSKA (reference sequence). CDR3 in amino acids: CSARVGDRDYNEQFF. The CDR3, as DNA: TGCAGTGCTAGAGTTGGGGACAGGGACTACAATGAGCAGTTCTTC.

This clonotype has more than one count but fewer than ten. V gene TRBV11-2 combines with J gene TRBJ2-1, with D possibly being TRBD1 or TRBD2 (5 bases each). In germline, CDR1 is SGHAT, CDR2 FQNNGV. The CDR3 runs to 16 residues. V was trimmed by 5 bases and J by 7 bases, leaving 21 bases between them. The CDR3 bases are TGTGCCAGCAGCCCCACCGCCGGGGCCCCAGGGAATGAGCAGTTCTTC. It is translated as CASSPTAGAPGNEQFF.

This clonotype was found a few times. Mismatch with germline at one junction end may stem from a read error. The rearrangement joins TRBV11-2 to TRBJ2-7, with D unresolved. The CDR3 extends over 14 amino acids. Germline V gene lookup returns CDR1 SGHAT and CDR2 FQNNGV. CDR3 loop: CTSSFPPRRYEQYF. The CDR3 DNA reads TGTACCAGCAGCTTTCCCCCAAGACGGTACGAGCAGTACTTC. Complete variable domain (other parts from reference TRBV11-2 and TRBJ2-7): EAGVAQSPRYKIIEKRQSVAFWCNPISGHATLYWYQQILGQGPKLLIQFQNNGVVDDSQLPKDRFSAERLKGVDSTLKIQPAKLEDSAVYLCTSSFPPRRYEQYFGPGTRLTVT.

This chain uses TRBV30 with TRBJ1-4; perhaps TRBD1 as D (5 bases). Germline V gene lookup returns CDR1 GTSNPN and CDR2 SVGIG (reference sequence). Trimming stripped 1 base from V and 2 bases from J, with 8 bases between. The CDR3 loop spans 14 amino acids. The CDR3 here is CAWSGGTTNEKLFF. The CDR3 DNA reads TGTGCCTGGAGTGGGGGGACCACTAATGAAAAACTGTTTTTT.

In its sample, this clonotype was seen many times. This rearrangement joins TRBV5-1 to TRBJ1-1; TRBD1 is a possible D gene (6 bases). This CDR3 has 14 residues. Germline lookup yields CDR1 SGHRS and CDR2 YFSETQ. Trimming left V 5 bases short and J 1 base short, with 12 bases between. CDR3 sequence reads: CASSWGRRNTEAFF. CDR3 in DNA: TGCGCCAGCAGTTGGGGGCGCCGGAACACTGAAGCTTTCTTT.

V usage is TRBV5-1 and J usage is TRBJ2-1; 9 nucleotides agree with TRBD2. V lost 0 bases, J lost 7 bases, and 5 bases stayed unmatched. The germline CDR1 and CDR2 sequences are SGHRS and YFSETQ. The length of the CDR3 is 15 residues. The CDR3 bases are TGCGCCAGCAGCTTGGATAGCGGGGGCTCGAATGAGCAGTTCTTC. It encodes CASSLDSGGSNEQFF.

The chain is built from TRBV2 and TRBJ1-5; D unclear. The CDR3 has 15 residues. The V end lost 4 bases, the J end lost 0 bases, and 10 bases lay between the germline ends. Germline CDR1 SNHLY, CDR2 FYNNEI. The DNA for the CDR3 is TGTGCCAGCAGTGGGGAAGGGATTAGCAATCAGCCCCAGCATTTT. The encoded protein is CASSGEGISNQPQHF.

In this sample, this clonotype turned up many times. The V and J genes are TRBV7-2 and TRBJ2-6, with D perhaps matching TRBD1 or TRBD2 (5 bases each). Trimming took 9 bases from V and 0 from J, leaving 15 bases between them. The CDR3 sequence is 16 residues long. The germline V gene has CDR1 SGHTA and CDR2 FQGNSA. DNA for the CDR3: TGTGCCAGGGGGGAGCCAGGGAGCTCTGGGGCCAACGTCCTGACTTTC. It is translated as CARGEPGSSGANVLTF.

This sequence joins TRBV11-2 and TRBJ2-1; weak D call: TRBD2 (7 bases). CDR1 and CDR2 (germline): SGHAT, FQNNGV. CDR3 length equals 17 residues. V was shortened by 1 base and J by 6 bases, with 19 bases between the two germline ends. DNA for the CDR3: TGTGCCAGCAGCTTAGTCCTCGACGGGGGGCCTACCAATGAGCAGTTCTTC. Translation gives CASSLVLDGGPTNEQFF.

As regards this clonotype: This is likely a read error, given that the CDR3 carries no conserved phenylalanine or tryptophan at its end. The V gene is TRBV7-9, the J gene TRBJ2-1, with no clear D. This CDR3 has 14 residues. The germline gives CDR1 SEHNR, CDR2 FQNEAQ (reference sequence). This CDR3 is CASSSSRKPNEQFL. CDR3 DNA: TGTGCCAGCAGCTCGTCCCGGAAACCCAATGAACAGTTCTTA.

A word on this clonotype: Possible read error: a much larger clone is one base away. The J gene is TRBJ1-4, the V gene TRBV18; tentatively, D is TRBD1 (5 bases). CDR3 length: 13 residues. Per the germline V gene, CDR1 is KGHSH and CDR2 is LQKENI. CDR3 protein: CASSDRRSEKRFF. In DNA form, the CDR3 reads TGTGCCAGCTCAGACAGACGAAGTGAAAAACGGTTTTTT.

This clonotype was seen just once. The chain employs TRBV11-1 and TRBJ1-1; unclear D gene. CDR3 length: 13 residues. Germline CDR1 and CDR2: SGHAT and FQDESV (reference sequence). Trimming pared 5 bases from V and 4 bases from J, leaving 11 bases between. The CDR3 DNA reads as TGTGCCAGCAGCCCTTACTACGCCACTGAAGCTTTCTTT. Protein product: CASSPYYATEAFF.

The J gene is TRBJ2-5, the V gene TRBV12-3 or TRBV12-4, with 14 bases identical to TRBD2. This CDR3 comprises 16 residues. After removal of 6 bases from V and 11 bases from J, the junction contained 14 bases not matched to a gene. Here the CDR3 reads CASSPRLAGGLVEQYF. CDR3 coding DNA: TGTGCCAGCAGCCCCAGACTAGCGGGGGGGCTAGTGGAGCAGTACTTC.

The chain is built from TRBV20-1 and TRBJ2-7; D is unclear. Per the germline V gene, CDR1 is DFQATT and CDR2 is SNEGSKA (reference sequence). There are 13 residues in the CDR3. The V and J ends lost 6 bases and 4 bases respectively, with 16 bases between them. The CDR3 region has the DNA TGCAGTGCCAGCAGCCTCCTCGGGTACGAGCAGTACTTC. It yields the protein CSASSLLGYEQYF.

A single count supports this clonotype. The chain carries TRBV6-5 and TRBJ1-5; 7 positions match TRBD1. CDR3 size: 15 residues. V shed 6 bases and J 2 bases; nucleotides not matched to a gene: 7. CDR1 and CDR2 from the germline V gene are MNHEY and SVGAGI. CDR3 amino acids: CASRSTGKGNQPQHF. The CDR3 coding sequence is TGTGCCAGCAGATCGACAGGGAAGGGCAATCAGCCCCAGCATTTT.

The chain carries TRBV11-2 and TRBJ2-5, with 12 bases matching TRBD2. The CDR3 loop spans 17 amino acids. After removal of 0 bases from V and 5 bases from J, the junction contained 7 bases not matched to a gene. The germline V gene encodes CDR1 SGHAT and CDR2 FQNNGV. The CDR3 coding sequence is TGTGCCAGCAGCTTAGATTGGGAACTAGCGGGGGGTGAGACCCAGTACTTC. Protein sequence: CASSLDWELAGGETQYF.

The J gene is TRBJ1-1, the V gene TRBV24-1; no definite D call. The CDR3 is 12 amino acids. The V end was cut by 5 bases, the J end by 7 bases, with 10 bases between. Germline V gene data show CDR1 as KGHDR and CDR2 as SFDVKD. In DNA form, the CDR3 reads TGTGCCACCAGTGGTCGGACGGGTGAAGCTTTCTTT. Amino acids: CATSGRTGEAFF.

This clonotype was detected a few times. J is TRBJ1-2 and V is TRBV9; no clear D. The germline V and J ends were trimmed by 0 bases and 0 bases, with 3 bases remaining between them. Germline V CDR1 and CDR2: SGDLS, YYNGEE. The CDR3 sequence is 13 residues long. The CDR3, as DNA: TGTGCCAGCAGCGTAGATGCTAACTATGGCTACACCTTC. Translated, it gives CASSVDANYGYTF.